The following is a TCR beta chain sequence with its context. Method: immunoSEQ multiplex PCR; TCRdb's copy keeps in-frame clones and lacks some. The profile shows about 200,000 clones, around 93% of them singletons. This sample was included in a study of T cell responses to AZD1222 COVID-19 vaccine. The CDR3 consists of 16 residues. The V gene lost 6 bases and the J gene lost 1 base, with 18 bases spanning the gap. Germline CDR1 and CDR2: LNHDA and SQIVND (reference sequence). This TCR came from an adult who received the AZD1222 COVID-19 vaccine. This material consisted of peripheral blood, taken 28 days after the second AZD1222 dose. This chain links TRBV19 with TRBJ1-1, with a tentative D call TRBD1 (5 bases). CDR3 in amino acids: CASRPAGQGGNTEAFF. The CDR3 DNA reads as TGTGCCAGTAGACCAGCCGGTCAGGGAGGGAACACTGAAGCTTTCTTT.